The 19 T cell receptor beta chains given below trace back to one sample, sequenced in a study of cytomegalovirus exposure and HLA in healthy donors. The table came from immunoSEQ multiplex PCR; TCRdb's copy has only in-frame clones and leaves some out. This sample has about 64,000 clones; roughly 94% occur once, and the top ten carry 5.8%. Source material: PBMCs. These receptors were collected from a woman aged 18-29 years in good health and CMV-seropositive.

This clone was detected only once. The rearrangement links TRBV5-6 to TRBJ1-1, with 8 bases lining up with TRBD1. The CDR3 consists of 17 residues. Germline-derived CDR1 and CDR2 are SGHDT and YYEEEE. V lost 1 base and J lost 0; bases outside the gene matches: 8. The CDR3 bases are TGTGCCAGCAGCTTGAGGGACAGGCCCAAGATGAACACTGAAGCTTTCTTT. Amino acids: CASSLRDRPKMNTEAFF.

CDR3 bases: TGTGCCTGGGCCCCGTTCGGTACCTACGAGCAGTACTTC. Its protein is CAWAPFGTYEQYF. This chain links TRBV30 with TRBJ2-7, with unresolved D. Germline V CDR1 and CDR2: GTSNPN, SVGIG (reference sequence). V lost 5 bases, J lost 2 bases, and 13 bases lay in between. There are 13 residues in the CDR3.

V gene TRBV6-4 combines with J gene TRBJ2-2; D is undetermined. The germline V gene encodes CDR1 MRHNA and CDR2 SNTAGT. The CDR3 consists of 16 residues. The V end lost 5 bases, the J end lost 2 bases, and 15 bases lay between the germline ends. Here the CDR3 DNA reads TGTGCCAGCAGTCCCCTCTCTTCAGGAAACACCGGGGAGCTGTTTTTT. It yields the protein CASSPLSSGNTGELFF.

V gene TRBV6-1 combines with J gene TRBJ2-3; 9 bases are a match to TRBD2. This CDR3 is 15 amino acids long. V trimming: 2 bases; J trimming: 6 bases; junction bases outside the gene matches: 6. Per germline, CDR1 MNHNS and CDR2 SASEGT. The CDR3 loop reads CASSEFSGGGDTQYF. The CDR3 nucleotides read TGTGCCAGCAGTGAATTTAGCGGGGGAGGGGATACGCAGTATTTT.

This clone was seen only once. V usage is TRBV21-1 and J usage is TRBJ2-1; the table's D gene call, TRBD1, was not cross checked with the DNA. TRBV21-1 represents a pseudogene. The CDR3 spans 14 residues. This CDR3 reads CASSIPGQFNEQFF. The CDR3 bases are TGTGCCAGCAGCATACCAGGACAATTCAATGAGCAGTTCTTC.

The chain couples TRBV28 to TRBJ2-1, with D maybe TRBD1 (5 bases). This CDR3 comprises 12 residues. Germline CDR1 is MDHEN and CDR2 is SYDVKM. V was cut by 3 bases and J by 8 bases, with 8 bases left in between. CDR3: CASSFRVDEQFF. For the CDR3, the DNA is TGTGCCAGCAGTTTCAGGGTGGATGAGCAGTTCTTC.

V gene TRBV5-4 combines with J gene TRBJ2-5; a weak D match, TRBD1 (6 bases). From germline, CDR1 is SGHNT and CDR2 YYREEE (reference sequence). The CDR3 is made up of 13 amino acids. Trimming left V 4 bases short and J 3 bases short, with 10 bases between. The CDR3 DNA follows: TGTGCCAGCAGCCTTACAGGGAAAGAGACCCAGTACTTC. Protein sequence: CASSLTGKETQYF.

As DNA, the CDR3 is TGTGCCAGCAGCTTCGCGGTGACCGGGGAGCTGTTTTTT. Translation gives CASSFAVTGELFF. This sequence joins TRBV11-3 and TRBJ2-2, with D uncertain. Germline assignment: CDR1 SGHNT and CDR2 YENEEA. V dropped 3 bases and J dropped 5 bases, with 7 bases sitting between them. The CDR3 is 13 residues long.

V usage is TRBV5-1 and J usage is TRBJ2-2; D may be TRBD2 (6 bases). The CDR3 runs to 16 residues. Trimming shortened V by 0 bases and J by 2 bases, and 11 bases separated the two germline ends. CDR1 and CDR2 from the germline V gene are SGHRS and YFSETQ. The CDR3 DNA sequence: TGCGCCAGCAGCTTGGATGGGACTCCAAACACCGGGGAGCTGTTTTTT. Amino acids: CASSLDGTPNTGELFF. Drawing the rest from reference TRBV5-1 and TRBJ2-2, the complete variable domain is KAGVTQTPRYLIKTRGQQVTLSCSPISGHRSVSWYQQTPGQGLQFLFEYFSETQRNKGNFPGRFSGRQFSNSRSEMNVSTLELGDSALYLCASSLDGTPNTGELFFGEGSRLTVL.

The table lists this clone with a count of one. The gene calls are TRBV4-3 and TRBJ1-2; no clear D. The V gene lost 0 bases and the J gene lost 4 bases, with 6 bases spanning the gap. The length of the CDR3 is 13 residues. CDR1 is LGHNA, CDR2 YSLEER, per germline. As DNA, the CDR3 is TGCGCCAGCAGCCAAGATTCGGGCTATGGCTACACCTTC. This encodes CASSQDSGYGYTF.

The genes are TRBV7-3 and TRBJ1-1; D unclear. Germline lookup yields CDR1 SGHTA and CDR2 FQGTGA. V lost 3 bases, J lost 4 bases, and 9 bases lay in between. This CDR3 contains 13 residues. The CDR3 loop is CASSFGLFTEAFF. The CDR3 nucleotides are TGTGCCAGCAGCTTCGGACTTTTCACTGAAGCTTTCTTT. Supplemented by reference TRBV7-3 and TRBJ1-1, the full variable domain reads GAGVSQTPSNKVTEKGKYVELRCDPISGHTALYWYRQSLGQGPEFLIYFQGTGAADDSGLPNDRFFAVRPEGSVSTLKIQRTERGDSAVYLCASSFGLFTEAFFGQGTRLTVV.

V is TRBV28 and J is TRBJ2-1; no clear D. The V gene lost 7 bases and the J gene lost 1 base, with 14 bases spanning the gap. CDR1 is MDHEN and CDR2 is SYDVKM in the germline V gene. CDR3 size: 15 residues. The CDR3 sequence is CASTVVPASYNEQFF. CDR3 nucleotides: TGTGCCAGCACTGTAGTCCCCGCTTCCTACAATGAGCAGTTCTTC. The full variable domain, completed using reference TRBV28 and TRBJ2-1, is DVKVTQSSRYLVKRTGEKVFLECVQDMDHENMFWYRQDPGLGLRLIYFSYDVKMKEKGDIPEGYSVSREKKERFSLILESASTNQTSMYLCASTVVPASYNEQFFGPGTRLTVL.

The chain employs TRBV7-6 and TRBJ2-7; D may be TRBD1 (5 bases). The germline V gene has CDR1 SGHVS and CDR2 FNYEAQ. CDR3 length: 13 amino acids. The V and J ends lost 4 bases and 7 bases respectively, with 14 bases between them. Written as DNA, the CDR3 is TGTGCCAGCAGCTATAACCAGGGTCGGGAGCAGTACTTC. It translates to CASSYNQGREQYF.

This clone occurred once. J is TRBJ2-7 and V is TRBV5-1; tentative D call: TRBD2 (5 bases). In germline, CDR1 is SGHRS, CDR2 YFSETQ. Trimming cost V 0 bases and J 9 bases, with 10 bases left between them. The CDR3 is made up of 12 amino acids. The CDR3 nucleotides read TGCGCCAGCAGCTTGGAACGGGGTCGGCAGTACTTC. Translation: CASSLERGRQYF. The variable domain in full, with the rest retrieved from reference TRBV5-1 and TRBJ2-7, is KAGVTQTPRYLIKTRGQQVTLSCSPISGHRSVSWYQQTPGQGLQFLFEYFSETQRNKGNFPGRFSGRQFSNSRSEMNVSTLELGDSALYLCASSLERGRQYFGPGTRLTVT.

CDR3 region: CASSLQTSGSQETQYF. In DNA form, the CDR3 reads TGTGCCAGCAGCCTCCAGACTAGCGGGAGCCAAGAGACCCAGTACTTC. J is TRBJ2-5 and V is TRBV11-1, with 12 positions matching TRBD2. The CDR3 extends over 16 amino acids. The V and J ends lost 5 bases and 1 base, in that order; junction bases with no gene match: 5. CDR1 is SGHAT and CDR2 is FQDESV in the germline V gene (reference sequence).

The rearrangement links TRBV20-1 to TRBJ2-1; TRBD2 aligns across 9 bases. The J segment lost 10 bases and the V segment lost 5 bases, leaving 3 bases of the junction unmatched. CDR1 is DFQATT, CDR2 SNEGSKA, per germline (reference sequence). This CDR3 is built from 11 residues. CDR3 region: CSAGLAREQFF. In DNA form, the CDR3 reads TGCAGTGCTGGACTAGCGCGGGAGCAGTTCTTC.

The chain has TRBV28 and TRBJ2-3; D call uncertain. This CDR3 is 11 amino acids long. V was pared by 4 bases and J by 6 bases, with 5 bases between. The germline V gene encodes CDR1 MDHEN and CDR2 SYDVKM. In DNA, the CDR3 is TGTGCCAGCAGTTCCACTGATACGCAGTATTTT. Translating gives CASSSTDTQYF.

This clone was picked up one time. V gene TRBV7-3 combines with J gene TRBJ1-1; TRBD1 matches 7 bases. Losses at the gene ends were 5 bases for V and 7 bases for J; bases not matched to a gene: 10. CDR1 and CDR2 (germline): SGHTA, FQGTGA. The CDR3 is 14 amino acids. The CDR3 sequence: CASSPAGGTNEAFF. DNA of the CDR3: TGTGCCAGCAGCCCCGCAGGGGGGACAAATGAAGCTTTCTTT.

The chain joins TRBV5-1 to TRBJ1-3; TRBD1 matches at 7 bases. With V trimmed by 3 bases and J by 0 bases, 3 bases remained unmatched. The CDR3 is 15 amino acids. Germline CDR1 reads SGHRS; CDR2 reads YFSETQ. The DNA of the CDR3 is TGCGCCAGCAGCTCCGAGGGGGCCTCTGGAAACACCATATATTTT. It translates to CASSSEGASGNTIYF.